Sequencing of this T cell receptor beta chain was carried out in a study of CD8 T cells in Susac syndrome (dated 2019 in TCRdb). Concerning the study at large: Of the Susac syndrome patients who were sequenced, roughly 6 had clinically active disease and about 8 were in clinical remission. The study used repertoire sequencing to test whether antigen drove CD8+ T cell activation and differentiation in Susac syndrome. At blood withdrawal, Susac syndrome patients were either therapy-naive, taking corticosteroids (in some cases with IVIg as well), or taking IVIg alone. Points the paper makes about the study in general: The number of individuals in the TCR sequencing and HLA analysis was acknowledged as relatively small. In the CD4+ T cell repertoire of Susac syndrome patients, clonal expansion was not detected.

From the cysteine through the phenylalanine, the CDR3 covers 13 amino acids. Here the CDR3 DNA is all that survives: 39 bases in frame from base 1. Reading the germline V gene (reference sequence) gives CDR1 SGHNT and CDR2 YYREEE. Unmatched junction bases come to 1, with V trimmed by 3 bases and J by 5 bases. Notes on this clonotype: No cognate antigen has been identified for it. Base quality data are lacking; no much larger clone is found one base away.

RNA was extracted using the RNeasy kit, and roughly 0.5 to 1 microgram was reverse transcribed with random hexamers. TCR beta CDR3 regions were amplified with the immunoSEQ multiplex PCR assay covering 54 Vbeta and 13 Jbeta segments. Bias from PCR amplification was corrected by using a synthetic template baseline for primer optimization and for computational correction. The study's processing was this. Reads were annotated to V, D and J genes per IMGT and analyzed with immunoSEQ Analyzer, keeping only productive sequences. Clonality was calculated as one minus the Shannon entropy normalized by log2 of the number of productive unique sequences. For each patient and control, public and private clones were evaluated within the 100 most prevalent clones. Clones were defined as Susac-specific if absent from the healthy and MS cohorts, from approximately 1,100 published viral clones and from other ImmuneACCESS disease sequences. Using fastp trimming at Q25 and MiXCR clonotype assembly, TCRdb reanalyzed the public sequencing data and kept in-frame beta chains. Rows are unified per CDR3 protein, each entry keeping the most common DNA and genes. TCRdb assigned the V and J calls; the authors' analysis was not used. The sample table records a few hundred thousand distinct CDR3 sequences; about 94% of these occur just once. The ten largest clones represent about 0.15% of the sample.

Peripheral blood CD8+ and CD4+ T cells from healthy donors, Susac syndrome patients and multiple sclerosis patients were profiled by high-throughput TCR beta sequencing. Susac syndrome patients met recently defined diagnostic criteria for definite or probable disease. Bulk CD8+ and CD4+ T cells were purified magnetically by negative isolation, whereas CD8+ TEMRA cells were enriched by FACS. Blood was collected in EDTA tubes and processed within 24 hours, with PBMCs isolated through density gradient centrifugation. PBMCs intended for TCR sequencing were frozen in liquid nitrogen and were later thawed in a 37 degrees C water bath. A purity of at least 90% was achieved for sorted or isolated CD4+, CD8+ and CD8+ TEMRA cells.

The sequencing sample was made of CD4+ T cells from PBMCs. The chain couples TRBV5-4 to TRBJ2-4, with 8 central nucleotides matching TRBD1. The receptor was derived from a human donor with Susac syndrome. The sequenced DNA: TGTGCCAGCAGCTCGGACAGGGAAAACATTCAGTACTTC. Its translation reads: CASSSDRENIQYF.